These T cell receptor beta chains were read from a single sample in a study of beta chain features in type 1 diabetes. Repertoires were generated with immunoSEQ multiplex PCR, while TCRdb's copy carries only in-frame clones and drops some. This table has around 360,000 clones, roughly an eighth appearing once. Sequences were obtained from naive CD4+ T cells from blood. The receptor set was obtained from a woman under 30 with type 1 diabetes. Each CDR3 is given with its conserved first and last residue. D genes are given only for firm matches. Clone size is not always given. Where it is, it says once, few, many or a class for expanded clones.

size | J | V | D | DNA | CDR3
. | TRBJ2-7 | TRBV6-6 | . | TGTGCCAGCAGTAGGGGGGGACCGTCCTACGAGCAGTACTTC | CASSRGGPSYEQYF
. | TRBJ2-1 | TRBV14 | TRBD2 | TGTGCCAGCAGCCAAGTAGCCCTAGCGGGACCCTACAATGAGCAGTTCTTC | CASSQVALAGPYNEQFF
. | TRBJ2-3 | TRBV18 | TRBD1 | TGTGCCAGCTCACCGTTTATTAACCAGGGGGACAGTCCCTCGGATACGCAGTATTTT | CASSPFINQGDSPSDTQYF
. | TRBJ1-5 | TRBV7-2 | TRBD1 | TGTGCCAGCAGCTTAGGTGCAGGGGGCCGAGGTCAGCCCCAGCATTTT | CASSLGAGGRGQPQHF
. | TRBJ1-3 | TRBV2 | . | TGTGCCAGCACCCTCCTCACAACCAGCTCTGGAAACACCATATATTTT | CASTLLTTSSGNTIYF
. | TRBJ1-5 | TRBV19 | . | TGTGCCAGTAGTATTCCGGCAGGCCGATTTTTCAATCAGCCCCAGCATTTT | CASSIPAGRFFNQPQHF
. | TRBJ2-5 | TRBV7-2 | TRBD1 | TGTGCCAGCAGCTTAGGCGTACAGGGGCCAGAGACCCAGTACTTC | CASSLGVQGPETQYF
. | TRBJ1-1 | TRBV5-6 | . | TGTGCCAGCAGCTTGGAGACAGCGAACACTGAAGCTTTCTTT | CASSLETANTEAFF
. | TRBJ2-1 | TRBV7-3 | . | TGTGCCAGCAGCTTACTAGGACAGAGCTCCTACAATGAGCAGTTCTTC | CASSLLGQSSYNEQFF
. | TRBJ2-3 | TRBV7-9 | . | TGTGCCAGCAGCTCATCAGATACGCAGTATTTT | CASSSSDTQYF
few | TRBJ1-2 | TRBV5-1 | . | TGCGCCAGCAGCTTACAGGCCTCCCTCTCATCATATGGCTACACCTTC | CASSLQASLSSYGYTF
few | TRBJ1-4 | TRBV7-9 | . | TGTGCCAGCAGCCCACAGGCGACTAATGAAAAACTGTTTTTT | CASSPQATNEKLFF
. | TRBJ2-7 | TRBV4-1 | . | TGCGCCAGCAGCAACCGGGGGTCCTACGAGCAGTACTTC | CASSNRGSYEQYF
. | TRBJ1-2 | TRBV9 | . | TGTGCCAGCAGCTCGCTGCAACAGGGCGTCGGCTACACCTTC | CASSSLQQGVGYTF
. | TRBJ2-2 | TRBV29-1 | . | TGCAGCGTGGACCGGGGTCGGGAGCTGTTTTTT | CSVDRGRELFF
few | TRBJ2-1 | TRBV11-2 | . | TGTGCCAGCAGCCAGGGGGGTCTGTCCTACAATGAGCAGTTCTTC | CASSQGGLSYNEQFF
. | TRBJ2-1 | TRBV21-1 | . | TGTGCCAGCAGCAAAGATGTAGCGGGATTCTATGAGCAGTTCTTC | CASSKDVAGFYEQFF
few | TRBJ2-7 | TRBV29-1 | TRBD1 | TGCAGCGTTGACAAGGGACAGGGCAGCGAGCAGTACTTC | CSVDKGQGSEQYF
few | TRBJ2-1 | TRBV5-1 | . | TGCGCCAGCAGCCCGCAGGGGTCGGGCTCCTACAATGAGCAGTTCTTC | CASSPQGSGSYNEQFF
. | TRBJ2-7 | TRBV28 | TRBD2 | TGTGCCAGCAGGGGACTAGCGGGAGGGGGAATATTTGCCCCCCACGAGCAGTACTTC | CASRGLAGGGIFAPHEQYF
. | TRBJ1-2 | TRBV28 | . | TGTGCCAGCAGTTTAGCTACTGCTAACTATGGCTACACCTTC | CASSLATANYGYTF
few | TRBJ2-7 | TRBV4-3 | . | TGCGCCAGCAGCCAAGGTGAACCTCTAGCGAGCTACGAGCAGTACTTC | CASSQGEPLASYEQYF
. | TRBJ1-4 | TRBV20-1 | . | TGCAGTGTCGGGGGGATCGGAAAACTGTTTTTT | CSVGGIGKLFF
. | TRBJ2-4 | TRBV29-1 | . | TGCAGCGCCTTGTTCGGGGTCATTCAGTACTTC | CSALFGVIQYF
few | TRBJ2-1 | TRBV28 | TRBD2 | TGCTACGTTAGAGCGGGAGGGGGTAATAATGAGCAGTTCTTC | CYVRAGGGNNEQFF
few | TRBJ1-2 | TRBV10-3 | . | TGTGCCATCAGTGGGACAGAAGGGCCCTATGGCTACACCTTC | CAISGTEGPYGYTF
. | TRBJ2-7 | TRBV11-1 | . | TGTGCCAGCAGCTTAGTGGGACTCGCAACCTACGAGCAGTACTTC | CASSLVGLATYEQYF
. | TRBJ2-7 | TRBV30 | TRBD2 | TGTGCCTGGTCTATAGGGAGGACTAGCGGCACCCCTCGGACCTACGAGCAGTACTTC | CAWSIGRTSGTPRTYEQYF
few | TRBJ2-7 | TRBV15 | . | TGTGCCACCAGCAGTCAAAGGCTGGCGGACTACGAGCAGTACTTC | CATSSQRLADYEQYF
. | TRBJ2-2 | TRBV6-4 | . | TGTGCCAGCAGTGTCGGCGGGAACACCGGGGAGCTGTTTTTT | CASSVGGNTGELFF
few | TRBJ1-4 | TRBV7-2 | . | TGTGCCAGCAGCTTAGCTCGGACGGGGGAAAAACTGTTTTTT | CASSLARTGEKLFF
. | TRBJ2-7 | TRBV7-2 | TRBD2 | TGTGCCAGCAGTCCAGGGAGGGCGGGGAATCACGAGCAGTACTTC | CASSPGRAGNHEQYF
. | TRBJ2-2 | TRBV27 | TRBD1 | TGTGCCAGCAGTTTTTCGACAGGGGCGACCGGGGAGCTGTTTTTT | CASSFSTGATGELFF
. | TRBJ2-7 | TRBV9 | TRBD2 | TGTGCCAGCAGCCCAACTAGCGGGAGCCGCCTACCACTCACCTACGAGCAGTACTTC | CASSPTSGSRLPLTYEQYF
few | TRBJ2-7 | TRBV4-1 | . | TGCGCCAGCAGCGTCCGGTTCTCCTACGAGCAGTACTTC | CASSVRFSYEQYF
. | TRBJ2-7 | TRBV13 | . | TGTGCCAGCAGCTCCTGGGGGGACAGCCCCTACGAGCAGTACTTC | CASSSWGDSPYEQYF